These 14 T cell receptor beta chains originate from one sample sequenced in a study of blood T cell repertoires in COVID-19. Clones were read by immunoSEQ multiplex PCR, and TCRdb kept only the in-frame ones, dropping some. This table holds about 220,000 clones, about 86% found once. Specimen: PBMCs or T cells enriched from blood (not recorded which). All receptors come from a woman between 45 and 60 years old with acute COVID-19.

V usage is TRBV9 and J usage is TRBJ2-1; TRBD2 agrees at 10 bases. This CDR3 has 16 residues. Germline assignment: CDR1 SGDLS and CDR2 YYNGEE. V lost 0 bases, J lost 8 bases, and 8 bases stayed unmatched. CDR3: CASSVATASGSYEQFF. The DNA of the CDR3 is TGTGCCAGCAGCGTAGCTACGGCTAGCGGGAGCTATGAGCAGTTCTTC.

The rearrangement links TRBV12-3 or TRBV12-4 to TRBJ1-2; 7 bases are shared with TRBD1. The CDR3 has 13 residues. The J segment lost 5 bases and the V segment lost 6 bases, leaving 6 bases of the junction unmatched. This CDR3 reads CASSLQGRYGYTF. For the CDR3, the DNA is TGTGCCAGCAGCTTACAGGGGCGGTATGGCTACACCTTC.

The V and J genes are TRBV5-4 and TRBJ2-5; 10 positions match TRBD2. V lost 4 bases and J lost 7; bases outside the gene matches: 10. Germline V CDR1 and CDR2: SGHNT, YYREEE (reference sequence). CDR3 length: 15 residues. The CDR3 here is CASSRQTSGSGTQYF. CDR3 nucleotide sequence: TGTGCCAGCAGCCGACAGACTAGCGGGTCGGGGACCCAGTACTTC.

This chain connects TRBV4-3 to TRBJ1-2; possible D gene TRBD1, 6 bases. The CDR3 runs to 13 residues. Germline CDR1 reads LGHNA; CDR2 reads YSLEER. V gave up 4 bases and J gave up 3 bases, with 9 bases separating them. The CDR3 loop reads CASSRHRDYGYTF. The CDR3 DNA sequence: TGCGCCAGCAGCCGGCACAGGGACTATGGCTACACCTTC.

This chain joins TRBV5-4 and TRBJ2-2; D might be TRBD2 (6 bases). Trimming pared 0 bases from V and 8 bases from J, leaving 8 bases between. CDR1 SGHNT and CDR2 YYREEE come from the germline V gene (reference sequence). There are 13 residues in the CDR3. For the CDR3, the DNA is TGTGCCAGCAGCTTGGCGGGAGTAGGGGAGCTGTTTTTT. Protein: CASSLAGVGELFF.

This chain's CDR3 is CASSYPGRADTQYF. As DNA, the CDR3 is TGTGCCAGCAGTTATCCTGGGCGCGCAGATACGCAGTATTTT. The genes are TRBV6-2 or TRBV6-3 and TRBJ2-3; D ambiguous. This CDR3 comprises 14 residues. The V gene lost 3 bases and the J gene lost 4 bases, with 11 bases spanning the gap. The germline gives CDR1 MNHEY, CDR2 SVGEGT.

The J gene is TRBJ2-5, the V gene TRBV7-9; a possible D gene is TRBD1 (6 bases). V was cut by 6 bases and J by 5 bases, with 19 bases left in between. Looked up from germline, CDR1 is SEHNR and CDR2 is FQNEAQ (reference sequence). There are 15 residues in the CDR3. CDR3 sequence (DNA): TGTGCCAGCAGTCCCGGAATAGTTACAGGGGAGACCCAGTACTTC. Translating it yields CASSPGIVTGETQYF.

The chain joins TRBV6-2 or TRBV6-3 to TRBJ2-7, with 13 bases aligning to TRBD2. Unmatched junction bases numbered 9, after V lost 5 bases and J lost 2 bases. Germline V lookup: CDR1 MNHEY, CDR2 SVGEGT. This CDR3 comprises 17 residues. The CDR3 region is CASSILGTSGITYEQYF. The CDR3 bases are TGTGCCAGCAGTATTCTTGGGACTAGCGGGATTACCTACGAGCAGTACTTC.

The rearrangement joins TRBV18 to TRBJ2-1; 7 bases are shared with TRBD2. The CDR3 sequence is 15 residues long. V dropped 3 bases and J dropped 4; count of bases not matched to a gene: 6. CDR1 and CDR2 from the germline V gene are KGHSH and LQKENI. Written as DNA, the CDR3 is TGTGCCAGCTCACCGAGCACTAGCGTATACAATGAGCAGTTCTTC. This encodes CASSPSTSVYNEQFF.

The chain carries TRBV7-8 and TRBJ2-1; no definite D call. V lost 5 bases to trimming and J lost 7 bases, with 6 bases between them. Germline V lookup: CDR1 SGHVS, CDR2 FQNEAQ. The CDR3 has 11 amino acids. CDR3 amino acids: CASSRSNEQFF. The DNA for the CDR3 is TGTGCCAGCAGCCGTAGTAATGAGCAGTTCTTC.

In DNA, the CDR3 is TGCGCCAGCAGCCAGGGGGCGACCTATGGCTACACCTTC. It is translated as CASSQGATYGYTF. The rearrangement joins TRBV4-1 to TRBJ1-2; possibly TRBD1 for D (6 bases). Deletions cut 3 bases from V and 4 bases from J, with 9 bases between. This CDR3 is 13 amino acids long. Germline V CDR1 and CDR2: MGHRA, YSYEKL.

The chain has TRBV18 and TRBJ1-4, with TRBD1 as a possible D gene (5 bases). The CDR3 contains 14 residues. The germline gives CDR1 KGHSH, CDR2 LQKENI. V was trimmed by 6 bases and J by 4 bases, leaving 12 bases between them. This CDR3 reads CASSRQGFNEKLFF. The DNA for the CDR3 is TGTGCCAGCTCTCGCCAGGGATTTAATGAAAAACTGTTTTTT.

The chain has TRBV5-4 and TRBJ1-2; D gene unclear. Trimming stripped 2 bases from V and 9 bases from J, with 8 bases between. Germline lookup yields CDR1 SGHNT and CDR2 YYREEE (reference sequence). The CDR3 loop spans 11 amino acids. CDR3 loop: CASSFGMRYTF. Here the CDR3 DNA reads TGTGCCAGCAGCTTCGGGATGCGCTACACCTTC.

The genes are TRBV7-9 and TRBJ1-2, with D possibly matching TRBD1 (6 bases). CDR1 is SEHNR, CDR2 FQNEAQ, per germline (reference sequence). The CDR3 loop spans 13 amino acids. Trimming shortened V by 7 bases and J by 7 bases, and 16 bases separated the two germline ends. The CDR3 is CASTQGLIGGYTF. The DNA for the CDR3 is TGTGCCAGCACACAGGGCCTTATTGGTGGCTACACCTTC. Looking up the rest from reference TRBV7-9 and TRBJ1-2 gives the full variable domain: DTGVSQNPRHKITKRGQNVTFRCDPISEHNRLYWYRQTLGQGPEFLTYFQNEAQLEKSRLLSDRFSAERPKGSFSTLEIQRTEQGDSAMYLCASTQGLIGGYTFGSGTRLTVV.